Described below is a single T cell receptor beta chain sequence and its context. What it recognizes is unknown. The assay was immunoSEQ multiplex PCR, and TCRdb's table has in-frame clones only and misses some. The data show 8,000 or so clones, roughly 80% seen once. This sample was included in a study of lymphopenia after photon versus proton radiotherapy. General observations from the study: Relative stability marked proton patients; photon patients lost diversity and naive cells. Post-nadir diversity loss with photons came from oligoclonal expansion, particularly CD8+ Temra cells. Post-nadir TCR diversity decline inversely tracked overall survival among those who died. Survival link was tested only in deceased patients; proton benefit remains a possibility.

J gave up 2 bases and V 3 bases, and 3 bases lay outside the gene matches. Germline CDR1 LNHDA, CDR2 SQIVND (reference sequence). This CDR3 spans 15 amino acids. Sequenced here: peripheral blood, sampled from a patient treated with photon-based radiotherapy. This rearrangement joins TRBV19 to TRBJ2-7; 11 bases line up with TRBD2. The source is a man aged 25 to 40 with gastric cancer. DNA of the CDR3: TGTGCCAGTAGTATGGCACTAGCGGGAGCCTACGAGCAGTACTTC. This codes for CASSMALAGAYEQYF.